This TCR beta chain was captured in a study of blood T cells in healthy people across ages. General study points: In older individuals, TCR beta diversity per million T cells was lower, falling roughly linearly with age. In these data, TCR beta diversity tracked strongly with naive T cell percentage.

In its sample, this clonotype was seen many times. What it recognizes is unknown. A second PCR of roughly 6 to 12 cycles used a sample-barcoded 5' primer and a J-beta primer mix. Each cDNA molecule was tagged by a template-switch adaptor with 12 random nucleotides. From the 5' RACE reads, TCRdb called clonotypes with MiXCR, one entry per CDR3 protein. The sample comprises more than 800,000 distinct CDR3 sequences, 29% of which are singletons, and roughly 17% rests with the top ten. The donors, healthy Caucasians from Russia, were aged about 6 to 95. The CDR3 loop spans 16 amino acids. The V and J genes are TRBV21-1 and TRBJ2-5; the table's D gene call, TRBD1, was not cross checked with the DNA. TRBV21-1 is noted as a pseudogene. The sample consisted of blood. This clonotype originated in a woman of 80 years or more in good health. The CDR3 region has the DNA TGTGCCAGCAGCAAAGAGCGGGGGGGAAGGAAAGAGACCCAGTACTTC. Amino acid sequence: CASSKERGGRKETQYF.